One sample yielded the 29 T cell receptor beta chains listed below, sequenced in a study of naive and memory T cell subsets (dated by TCRdb to 2017 to 2019). Using 3' ligation of a UMI-containing oligonucleotide to TCR cDNA, the study laid out a robust and sensitive protocol to amplify, sequence and analyze TCRs. The method behind the library was 5' RACE. The run used an Illumina MiSeq. The ligated cDNA was amplified in four rounds of PCR with nested alpha and beta constant region primers together with the SP2 primer. TCRdb reworked the public reads: Q25 trimming with fastp, MiXCR clone assembly, productive beta chains retained. Records with the same CDR3 protein are collapsed into one entry carrying the most frequent genes and DNA. Here the sample has more than 55,000 distinct CDR3 sequences; more than 7.5% occur a single time. The biggest ten clones account for nearly 10% of the sample. The receptors here all came from a female donor in good health.

This clonotype came up many times. DNA of the CDR3: TGTGCCAGCAGTAGCTCCGGGACAGGGCGCGTCTATGAGCAGTTCTTC. The encoded protein is CASSSSGTGRVYEQFF. The rearrangement joins TRBV28 to TRBJ2-1; the match to TRBD1 covers 9 bases. Germline CDR1 reads MDHEN; CDR2 reads SYDVKM. This CDR3 has 16 residues. J was trimmed by 8 bases and V by 5 bases; bases with no gene match: 13. Variable domain in full (rest from reference TRBV28 and TRBJ2-1): DVKVTQSSRYLVKRTGEKVFLECVQDMDHENMFWYRQDPGLGLRLIYFSYDVKMKEKGDIPEGYSVSREKKERFSLILESASTNQTSMYLCASSSSGTGRVYEQFFGPGTRLTVL.

This chain joins TRBV6-2 or TRBV6-3 and TRBJ2-1, with 10 bases matching TRBD1. The CDR3 contains 15 residues. Unmatched junction bases numbered 3, after V lost 4 bases and J lost 3 bases. Germline CDR1 is MNHEY and CDR2 is SVGEGT. CDR3 loop: CASSSGTGDYNEQFF. The CDR3 DNA sequence: TGTGCCAGCAGTTCCGGGACAGGGGACTACAATGAGCAGTTCTTC.

This clonotype was counted between two and nine times. This sequence joins TRBV18 and TRBJ2-3; TRBD2 matches at 11 bases. This CDR3 contains 15 residues. Germline CDR1 and CDR2: KGHSH and LQKENI. The junction had 2 bases not matched to a gene; V was cut back by 3 bases and J by 3 bases. The CDR3 coding sequence is TGTGCCAGCTCACCCCGGACTAGCGGGACAGATACGCAGTATTTT. It yields the protein CASSPRTSGTDTQYF. Together with reference TRBV18 and TRBJ2-3, the CDR3 gives the full variable domain: NAGVMQNPRHLVRRRGQEARLRCSPMKGHSHVYWYRQLPEEGLKFMVYLQKENIIDESGMPKERFSAEFPKEGPSILRIQQVVRGDSAAYFCASSPRTSGTDTQYFGPGTRLTVL.

The rearrangement links TRBV7-2 to TRBJ2-1, with 8 bases that match TRBD2. Trimming took 5 bases from V and 4 from J; bases not matched to a gene: 10. This CDR3 comprises 16 residues. Per germline, CDR1 SGHTA and CDR2 FQGNSA. The CDR3 here is CASSGQAGAPYNEQFF. CDR3 coding DNA: TGTGCCAGCAGCGGACAAGCGGGGGCCCCTTACAATGAGCAGTTCTTC.

This clonotype has a count of ten or more. The V call is TRBV29-1, the J call TRBJ1-1; a possible D gene is TRBD1 (5 bases). CDR1 and CDR2 from the germline V gene are SQVTM and ANQGSEA. Trimming left V 5 bases short and J 2 bases short, with 15 bases between. The CDR3 totals 14 residues. For the CDR3, the DNA is TGCAGCGTTTTCGGACACCCTACTAACACTGAAGCTTTCTTT. Protein product: CSVFGHPTNTEAFF.

This clonotype was recorded at least ten times. This chain joins TRBV30 and TRBJ1-2; D is undetermined. Germline CDR1 reads GTSNPN; CDR2 reads SVGIG (reference sequence). V was cut by 3 bases and J by 3 bases, with 20 bases left in between. The CDR3 loop spans 16 amino acids. This CDR3 is CAWRLPGGGSHYGYTF. CDR3 DNA sequence: TGTGCCTGGAGACTGCCGGGAGGAGGAAGCCACTATGGCTACACCTTC.

Many counts were recorded for this clonotype. The chain joins TRBV7-2 to TRBJ2-3; D is undetermined. With 1 base removed from V and 2 bases from J, the gap between germline ends came to 13 bases. CDR1 SGHTA and CDR2 FQGNSA come from the germline V gene. This CDR3 is 16 amino acids long. CDR3 region: CASSLGPASYTDTQYF. The CDR3 nucleotides read TGTGCCAGCAGCTTAGGTCCGGCTTCATACACAGATACGCAGTATTTT.

This clonotype was detected many times. The chain uses TRBV6-2 or TRBV6-3 and TRBJ2-4; the D is unclear. Germline lookup yields CDR1 MNHEY and CDR2 SVGEGT. V dropped 8 bases and J dropped 0 bases, with 14 bases sitting between them. This CDR3 contains 15 residues. CDR3 protein: CASRSSGVAKNIQYF. The CDR3 region has the DNA TGTGCCAGCCGGTCCTCCGGAGTAGCCAAAAACATTCAGTACTTC.

As for this clonotype: A much larger clone lies a single base off, so this may be a read error. The chain combines TRBV4-2 with TRBJ1-2, with a possible D match to TRBD1 (5 bases). There are 17 residues in the CDR3. Trimming pared 3 bases from V and 12 bases from J, leaving 29 bases between. Per the germline V gene, CDR1 is LGHNA and CDR2 is YNFKEQ. Written as DNA, the CDR3 is TGTGCCAGCAGCCACGTATCAGACTCCAGGGTTCGCGGAGGCGACACCTTC. It codes for CASSHVSDSRVRGGDTF.

This clonotype was recorded at least ten times. The gene calls are TRBV6-1 and TRBJ1-1; perhaps TRBD1 as D (6 bases). In germline, CDR1 is MNHNS, CDR2 SASEGT. This CDR3 comprises 14 residues. V was pared by 6 bases and J by 5 bases, with 16 bases between. CDR3: CASSPTGFITEAFF. CDR3 bases: TGTGCCAGCAGCCCAACAGGGTTCATAACTGAAGCTTTCTTT.

This sequence joins TRBV6-6 and TRBJ2-3; TRBD2 matches at 7 bases. V lost 11 bases to trimming and J lost 0 bases; unmatched junction nucleotides: 5. Germline CDR1 is MNHNY and CDR2 is SVGAGI (reference sequence). This CDR3 is 13 amino acids long. CDR3: CAGGELSTDTQYF. In nucleotides, the CDR3 is TGTGCCGGGGGGGAGTTAAGCACAGATACGCAGTATTTT.

This clonotype was recorded many times. This chain uses TRBV7-9 with TRBJ1-1; D is uncertain. The germline CDR1 and CDR2 sequences are SEHNR and FQNEAQ (reference sequence). The CDR3 sequence is 14 residues long. With 5 bases removed from V and 6 bases from J, the gap between germline ends came to 16 bases. CDR3 coding DNA: TGTGCCAGCAGCAGGGAGGCCCCTTCGGCTGAAGCTTTCTTT. This sequence encodes CASSREAPSAEAFF.

This clonotype has a handful of counts. The chain recombines TRBV29-1 with TRBJ1-3, with a tentative D call TRBD1 (5 bases). There are 14 residues in the CDR3. The ends were cut back, 6 bases at V and 4 bases at J, with 16 bases in the middle. Germline loops: CDR1 SQVTM, CDR2 ANQGSEA. The CDR3: CSVSQGTAGNTIYF. The DNA for the CDR3 is TGCAGCGTCTCCCAGGGTACAGCGGGAAACACCATATATTTT.

This clonotype occurred a few times. The V gene is TRBV6-2 or TRBV6-3, the J gene TRBJ2-3, with D unclear. This CDR3 contains 14 residues. The V and J ends lost 2 bases and 2 bases respectively, with 8 bases between them. Germline V lookup: CDR1 MNHEY, CDR2 SVGEGT. CDR3 nucleotide sequence: TGTGCCAGCAGTTACCTGGTTATCACAGATACGCAGTATTTT. This translates into CASSYLVITDTQYF.

This clonotype was detected only a few times. A read error may produce the germline difference seen at one junction end. The V call is TRBV3-1, the J call TRBJ1-2; D gene unclear. There are 15 residues in the CDR3. Germline V CDR1 and CDR2: LGHDT, YNNKEL (reference sequence). The CDR3 loop is CASSQESRHPYGDTF. The CDR3 region has the DNA TGTGCCAGCAGCCAAGAATCACGGCACCCCTATGGCGACACCTTC.

This clonotype occurred a few times. The rearrangement uses TRBV6-5 and TRBJ2-7; 7 bases are a match to TRBD1. The V and J ends lost 5 bases and 6 bases, in that order; junction bases with no gene match: 7. The CDR3 totals 13 residues. Germline V lookup: CDR1 MNHEY, CDR2 SVGAGI. CDR3 residues: CASSTGAWVEQYF. DNA of the CDR3: TGTGCCAGCAGTACAGGGGCCTGGGTCGAGCAGTACTTC.

The V gene is TRBV9, the J gene TRBJ1-1; no firm D call. Trimming took 0 bases from V and 2 from J, leaving 5 bases between them. The CDR3 length is 13 residues. Germline V lookup: CDR1 SGDLS, CDR2 YYNGEE. The CDR3 is CASSVGPNTEAFF. CDR3 nucleotide sequence: TGTGCCAGCAGCGTAGGACCAAACACTGAAGCTTTCTTT.

The chain uses TRBV6-4 and TRBJ2-4; D possibly corresponds to TRBD2 (5 bases). This CDR3 region has 18 residues. The V and J ends lost 0 bases and 0 bases respectively, with 15 bases between them. Germline CDR1 and CDR2: MRHNA and SNTAGT. Here the CDR3 DNA reads TGTGCCAGCAGTGACTCGGACTGGGCGGCAATAGCCAAAAACATTCAGTACTTC. It specifies CASSDSDWAAIAKNIQYF.

This clonotype was counted many times. The V and J genes are TRBV6-4 and TRBJ1-6; D is perhaps TRBD1 (5 bases). Trimming left V 2 bases short and J 9 bases short, with 11 bases between. This CDR3 region has 14 residues. Germline loops: CDR1 MRHNA, CDR2 SNTAGT. CDR3 in amino acids: CASSDQGSISPLHF. CDR3 DNA sequence: TGTGCCAGCAGTGACCAGGGAAGTATTTCACCCCTCCACTTT.

This clonotype has a count of ten or more. The chain employs TRBV7-2 and TRBJ2-5, with 8 nucleotides matching TRBD1. With V trimmed by 0 bases and J by 2 bases, 5 bases remained unmatched. Germline CDR1 reads SGHTA; CDR2 reads FQGNSA. The CDR3 has 16 residues. CDR3: CASSLAPGGNQETQYF. Written as DNA, the CDR3 is TGTGCCAGCAGCTTAGCGCCAGGGGGCAATCAAGAGACCCAGTACTTC.

This clonotype was observed at least ten times. V and J are TRBV6-2 or TRBV6-3 and TRBJ1-1; D call uncertain. Trimming took 6 bases from V and 3 from J, leaving 8 bases between them. The CDR3 spans 12 residues. Germline V gene data show CDR1 as MNHEY and CDR2 as SVGEGT. In DNA, the CDR3 is TGTGCCAGCAGGAACAGCGACACTGAAGCTTTCTTT. Translated, it gives CASRNSDTEAFF.

This clonotype was seen a few times. The V gene is TRBV7-2, the J gene TRBJ1-6; D unclear. Between the trimmed V and J ends, which lost 5 bases and 9 bases, there was a span of 8 bases. This CDR3 has 12 amino acids. Germline lookup yields CDR1 SGHTA and CDR2 FQGNSA. The CDR3 is CASSREASPLHF. The CDR3 bases are TGTGCCAGCAGCCGGGAGGCTTCACCCCTCCACTTT.

This clonotype has a count of ten or more. CDR3 coding DNA: TGCAGCTCCCGCGAACAGGGGCCCCAGTACTTC. Amino acids: CSSREQGPQYF. The rearrangement joins TRBV29-1 to TRBJ2-5; TRBD1 agrees at 7 bases. Germline CDR1 reads SQVTM; CDR2 reads ANQGSEA. CDR3 length equals 11 residues. The ends lost 8 bases at V and 9 bases at J; junction bases unmatched: 9.

In its sample, this clonotype was seen many times. This chain uses TRBV28 with TRBJ2-7; D uncertain. The V and J ends lost 6 bases and 6 bases respectively, with 15 bases between them. The CDR3 totals 13 residues. Germline loops: CDR1 MDHEN, CDR2 SYDVKM. CDR3 amino acids: CASRGSLLGEQYF. The CDR3, as DNA: TGTGCCAGCAGGGGAAGCCTTTTAGGCGAGCAGTACTTC.

This clonotype was counted ten times or more. The chain uses TRBV30 and TRBJ1-5; D possibly corresponds to TRBD1 (5 bases). The germline V and J ends were trimmed by 0 bases and 6 bases, with 12 bases remaining between them. The CDR3 is 14 amino acids. Germline V gene data show CDR1 as GTSNPN and CDR2 as SVGIG (reference sequence). The CDR3 region has the DNA TGTGCCTGGAGTGTCGGGGGGGGGAGTCAGCCCCAGCATTTT. It is translated as CAWSVGGGSQPQHF.

This clonotype showed up just a few times. This chain connects TRBV7-2 to TRBJ2-5, with D possibly being TRBD1 or TRBD2 (6 bases each). Looked up from germline, CDR1 is SGHTA and CDR2 is FQGNSA. CDR3 size: 14 residues. The V end lost 2 bases, the J end lost 13 bases, and 20 bases lay between the germline ends. CDR3 sequence reads: CASSLRGGLPFGYF. Here the CDR3 DNA reads TGTGCCAGCAGCTTAAGAGGGGGGCTCCCCTTCGGGTACTTC.

The chain carries TRBV5-1 and TRBJ2-6; 12 bases are a match to TRBD1. CDR3 length equals 19 residues. Losses at the gene ends were 3 bases for V and 2 bases for J; bases not matched to a gene: 9. Germline CDR1 is SGHRS and CDR2 is YFSETQ. The CDR3 coding sequence is TGCGCCAGCAGCTCATGGTCCGGGACAGGGGGCGCTGGGGCCAACGTCCTGACTTTC. Translating gives CASSSWSGTGGAGANVLTF. The whole variable domain, remainder taken from reference TRBV5-1 and TRBJ2-6, is KAGVTQTPRYLIKTRGQQVTLSCSPISGHRSVSWYQQTPGQGLQFLFEYFSETQRNKGNFPGRFSGRQFSNSRSEMNVSTLELGDSALYLCASSSWSGTGGAGANVLTFGAGSRLTVL.

This clonotype was observed a handful of times. The junction shows a germline mismatch at one end, possibly a read error. V usage is TRBV12-3 or TRBV12-4 and J usage is TRBJ1-2; the D is unclear. This CDR3 has 12 residues. CDR3 in DNA: TGTGCCAGCAGTTTCCACAGTGGTGGCGACACCTTC. Protein: CASSFHSGGDTF.

The rearrangement joins TRBV7-9 to TRBJ2-2, with D possibly TRBD1 on 5 matching bases. In germline, CDR1 is SEHNR, CDR2 FQNEAQ (reference sequence). Trimming removed 7 bases from V and 5 bases from J, with 17 bases in between. The CDR3 totals 15 residues. CDR3 loop: CASTPPQGSTGELFF. The CDR3 DNA sequence: TGTGCCAGCACCCCCCCCCAGGGATCAACCGGGGAGCTGTTTTTT. Supplemented by reference TRBV7-9 and TRBJ2-2, the full variable domain reads DTGVSQNPRHKITKRGQNVTFRCDPISEHNRLYWYRQTLGQGPEFLTYFQNEAQLEKSRLLSDRFSAERPKGSFSTLEIQRTEQGDSAMYLCASTPPQGSTGELFFGEGSRLTVL.